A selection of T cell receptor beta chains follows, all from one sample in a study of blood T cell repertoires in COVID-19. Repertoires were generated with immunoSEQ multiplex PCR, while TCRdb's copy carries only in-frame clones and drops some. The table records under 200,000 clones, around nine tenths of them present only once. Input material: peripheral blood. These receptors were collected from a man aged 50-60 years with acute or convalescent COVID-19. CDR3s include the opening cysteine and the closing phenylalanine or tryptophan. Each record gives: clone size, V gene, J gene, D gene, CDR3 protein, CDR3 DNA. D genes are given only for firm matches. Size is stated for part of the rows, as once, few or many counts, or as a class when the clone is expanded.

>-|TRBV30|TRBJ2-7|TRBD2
CAWSVGLAGVAEQYF
TGTGCCTGGAGTGTCGGACTAGCGGGAGTTGCCGAGCAGTACTTC
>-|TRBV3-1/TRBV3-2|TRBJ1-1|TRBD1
CASSQGIGQGSTEAFF
TGTGCCAGCAGCCAAGGTATCGGACAGGGCTCCACTGAAGCTTTCTTT
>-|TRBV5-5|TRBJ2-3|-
CASSNRPSASTDTQYF
TGTGCCAGCAGTAACAGGCCCTCCGCTAGCACAGATACGCAGTATTTT
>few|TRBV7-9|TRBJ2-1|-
CASSLGQVEQFF
TGTGCCAGCAGCTTAGGGCAGGTTGAGCAGTTCTTC
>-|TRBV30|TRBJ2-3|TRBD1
CAWSPGQGLDTQYF
TGTGCCTGGAGTCCGGGACAGGGTTTAGATACGCAGTATTTT
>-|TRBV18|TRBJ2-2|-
CASSPGANTGELFF
TGTGCCAGCTCACCAGGGGCCAACACCGGGGAGCTGTTTTTT
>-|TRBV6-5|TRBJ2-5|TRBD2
CASGAVAGGETQYF
TGTGCCAGCGGGGCGGTAGCGGGAGGTGAGACCCAGTACTTC
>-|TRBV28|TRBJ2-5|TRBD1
CASTQSAWTGGFQETQYF
TGTGCCAGCACCCAAAGCGCGTGGACAGGGGGATTCCAAGAGACCCAGTACTTC
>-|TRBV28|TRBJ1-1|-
CASSLSSLGSWRNTEAFF
TGTGCCAGCAGTTTATCAAGCCTAGGATCGTGGAGGAACACTGAAGCTTTCTTT
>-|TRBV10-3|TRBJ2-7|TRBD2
CAISPGLEAREQYF
TGTGCCATCAGTCCGGGACTAGAAGCTCGCGAGCAGTACTTC
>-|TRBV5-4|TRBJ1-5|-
CASSPDPQSNQPQHF
TGTGCCAGCAGCCCCGATCCACAAAGCAATCAGCCCCAGCATTTT
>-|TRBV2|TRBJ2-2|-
CASSVERTNTGELFF
TGTGCCAGCTCGGTGGAGCGAACGAACACCGGGGAGCTGTTTTTT
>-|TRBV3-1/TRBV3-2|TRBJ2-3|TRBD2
CASSQGLAGGPGTQYF
TGTGCCAGCAGCCAAGGGCTAGCGGGAGGGCCAGGTACGCAGTATTTT
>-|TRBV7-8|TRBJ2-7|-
CASSRLRGDEQYF
TGTGCCAGCAGCCGACTCAGGGGAGACGAGCAGTACTTC
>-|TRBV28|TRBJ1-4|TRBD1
CASSLGTVLNEKLFF
TGTGCCAGCAGCCTGGGGACAGTTCTAAACGAAAAACTGTTTTTT
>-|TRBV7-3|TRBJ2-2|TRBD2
CASSPFSWGLAGGMNTGELFF
TGTGCCAGCAGCCCCTTCTCATGGGGACTAGCGGGGGGGATGAACACCGGGGAGCTGTTTTTT
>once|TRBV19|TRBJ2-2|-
CASSIRTDANTGELFF
TGTGCCAGTAGTATTAGGACAGACGCGAACACCGGGGAGCTGTTTTTT
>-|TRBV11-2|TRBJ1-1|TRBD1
CASSLNPPGQGTTEAFF
TGTGCCAGCAGCCTAAACCCACCGGGACAGGGGACCACTGAAGCTTTCTTT
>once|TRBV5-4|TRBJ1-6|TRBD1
CASSAQGTPYNSPLHF
TGTGCCAGCAGCGCACAGGGGACTCCCTATAATTCACCCCTCCACTTT
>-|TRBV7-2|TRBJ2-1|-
CASRPTRYNEQFF
TGTGCCAGCAGGCCTACGCGTTACAATGAGCAGTTCTTC
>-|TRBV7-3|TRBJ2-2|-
CASSDRSPGELFF
TGTGCCAGCAGCGATCGTAGCCCCGGGGAGCTGTTTTTT
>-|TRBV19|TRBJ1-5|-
CASRGTPRQPQHF
TGTGCCAGTAGAGGGACACCAAGGCAGCCCCAGCATTTT
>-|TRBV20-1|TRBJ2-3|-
CSARRGDTQYF
TGCAGTGCGCGGAGAGGAGATACGCAGTATTTT
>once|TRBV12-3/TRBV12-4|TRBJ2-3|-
CASLTWGVDTQYF
TGTGCCAGCCTAACTTGGGGGGTAGATACGCAGTATTTT
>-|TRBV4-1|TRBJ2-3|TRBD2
CASGTRGIQYTQYF
TGCGCCAGCGGGACTAGAGGTATTCAATATACGCAGTATTTT
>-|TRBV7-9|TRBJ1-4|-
CASRAQGNEKLFF
TGTGCCAGCAGGGCTCAGGGAAATGAAAAACTGTTTTTT
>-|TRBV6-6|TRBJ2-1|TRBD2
CASTATSATSAGQFF
TGTGCCAGCACCGCGACTAGCGCCACCTCTGCTGGGCAGTTCTTC
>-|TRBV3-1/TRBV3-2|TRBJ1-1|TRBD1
CASSLLPGGRNTEAFF
TGTGCCAGCAGCCTCCTCCCAGGGGGGCGGAACACTGAAGCTTTCTTT
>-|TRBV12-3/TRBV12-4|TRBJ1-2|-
CASSLRGGGYTF
TGTGCCAGCAGCCTTAGGGGTGGTGGCTACACCTTC
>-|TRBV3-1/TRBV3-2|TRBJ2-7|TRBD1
CASSQDSGGYEQYF
TGTGCCAGCAGCCAAGATTCAGGGGGCTACGAGCAGTACTTC
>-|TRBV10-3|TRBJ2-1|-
CAISESEESYNEQFF
TGTGCCATCAGTGAGTCGGAGGAATCCTACAATGAGCAGTTCTTC
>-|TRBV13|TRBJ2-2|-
CASSYVFSTANTGELFF
TGTGCCAGCAGCTATGTTTTTAGCACCGCGAACACCGGGGAGCTGTTTTTT
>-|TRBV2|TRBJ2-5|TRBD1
CASNADRGLETQYF
TGTGCCAGCAACGCCGACAGGGGGTTGGAGACCCAGTACTTC
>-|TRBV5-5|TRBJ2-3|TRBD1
CASSLVGTGADTQYF
TGTGCCAGCAGCTTGGTGGGGACAGGGGCAGATACGCAGTATTTT
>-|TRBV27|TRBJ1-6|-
CASSLWKGVPSPLHF
TGTGCCAGCAGTTTATGGAAGGGAGTGCCTTCACCCCTCCACTTT
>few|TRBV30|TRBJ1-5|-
CAWSVGRGSRQPQHF
TGTGCCTGGAGTGTCGGGAGGGGGAGTCGACAGCCCCAGCATTTT
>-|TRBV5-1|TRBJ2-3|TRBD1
CASKVGQGASTDTQYF
TGCGCCAGCAAGGTCGGACAGGGAGCTAGCACAGATACGCAGTATTTT
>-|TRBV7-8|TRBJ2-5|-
CASSLRDGTQYF
TGTGCCAGCAGCTTACGAGATGGGACCCAGTACTTC
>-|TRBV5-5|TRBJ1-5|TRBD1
CASSLVWTGDSPQHF
TGTGCCAGCAGCTTGGTCTGGACAGGGGATAGCCCCCAGCATTTT
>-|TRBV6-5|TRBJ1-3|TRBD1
CASRGQPGDTIYF
TGTGCCAGCAGGGGACAGCCTGGGGACACCATATATTTT
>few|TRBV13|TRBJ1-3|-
CASSFGGGSGNTIYF
TGTGCCAGCAGCTTCGGCGGAGGGTCTGGAAACACCATATATTTT
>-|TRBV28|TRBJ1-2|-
CASSPTGVNYGYTF
TGTGCCAGCAGTCCCACCGGGGTAAACTATGGCTACACCTTC
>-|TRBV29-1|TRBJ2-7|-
CSVAEGSTAYEQYF
TGCAGCGTTGCGGAGGGTTCGACTGCCTACGAGCAGTACTTC
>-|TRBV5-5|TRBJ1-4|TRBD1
CASSLIGQGVTNEKLFF
TGTGCCAGCAGCTTGATCGGCCAGGGGGTGACTAATGAAAAACTGTTTTTT
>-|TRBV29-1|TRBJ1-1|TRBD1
CSVDRGYLTEAFF
TGCAGCGTGGACAGGGGCTACCTCACTGAAGCTTTCTTT